The 8 T cell receptor beta chains listed next were all sequenced from one sample in a study of blood T cell repertoires in COVID-19. Here immunoSEQ multiplex PCR was the method, and the copy in TCRdb shows in-frame clones only, minus some. Of some 350,000 clones detected, about 88% appear once; the ten largest clones hold 7% to 8%. The sample was peripheral blood. These receptors originate from a woman aged 70-85 years with COVID-19, enrolled during active disease.

DNA for the CDR3: TGTGCCAGCAGCGTAGGGGGCCAACCCTACAATGAGCAGTTCTTC. Translating it yields CASSVGGQPYNEQFF. The V gene is TRBV9, the J gene TRBJ2-1, with a possible D match to TRBD1 (5 bases). CDR1 SGDLS and CDR2 YYNGEE come from the germline V gene. With 0 bases removed from V and 2 bases from J, the gap between germline ends came to 9 bases. CDR3 length: 15 amino acids.

This sequence joins TRBV7-9 and TRBJ1-2; 9 bases map to TRBD1. Trimming took 1 base from V and 4 from J; bases not matched to a gene: 1. The CDR3 totals 14 residues. Germline assignment: CDR1 SEHNR and CDR2 FQNEAQ (reference sequence). The CDR3 protein is CASSLVTGGYGYTF. CDR3 nucleotides: TGTGCCAGCAGCTTAGTGACAGGGGGCTATGGCTACACCTTC.

The gene calls are TRBV18 and TRBJ1-2; 9 nucleotides match TRBD1. V trimming: 0 bases; J trimming: 2 bases; junction bases outside the gene matches: 10. This CDR3 region has 18 residues. Germline V lookup: CDR1 KGHSH, CDR2 LQKENI. CDR3 protein: CASSPPGGQGEGNYGYTF. The CDR3 nucleotides read TGTGCCAGCTCACCACCGGGGGGACAGGGCGAGGGAAACTATGGCTACACCTTC. The variable domain in full, with the rest retrieved from reference TRBV18 and TRBJ1-2, is NAGVMQNPRHLVRRRGQEARLRCSPMKGHSHVYWYRQLPEEGLKFMVYLQKENIIDESGMPKERFSAEFPKEGPSILRIQQVVRGDSAAYFCASSPPGGQGEGNYGYTFGSGTRLTVV.

This clone appeared a single time. The sample has other DNA sequences that encode this CDR3 too. This chain joins TRBV24-1 and TRBJ1-1, with D maybe TRBD1 (6 bases). The CDR3 sequence is 11 residues long. V was pared by 7 bases and J by 4 bases, with 6 bases between. Germline assignment: CDR1 KGHDR and CDR2 SFDVKD. CDR3 sequence (DNA): TGTGCCACCAGCAGGGGCACTGAAGCTTTCTTT. Amino acids: CATSRGTEAFF.

The chain carries TRBV6-5 and TRBJ1-4; maybe TRBD1 (5 bases). The length of the CDR3 is 16 residues. V lost 0 bases, J lost 6 bases, and 14 bases lay in between. Germline CDR1 reads MNHEY; CDR2 reads SVGAGI. CDR3 protein: CASSYSESRAYEKLFF. CDR3 DNA sequence: TGTGCCAGCAGTTACTCGGAGTCCAGGGCTTATGAAAAACTGTTTTTT.

V gene TRBV11-2 combines with J gene TRBJ2-5; D is possibly TRBD2 (7 bases). The ends were cut back, 3 bases at V and 5 bases at J, with 16 bases in the middle. CDR3 length: 15 residues. Germline CDR1 and CDR2: SGHAT and FQNNGV. CDR3 sequence (DNA): TGTGCCAGCAGCTTCGAGGGGGGGAAAGGGGAGACCCAGTACTTC. This codes for CASSFEGGKGETQYF.

The chain combines TRBV28 with TRBJ1-6, with TRBD1 matching over 8 bases. CDR3 length: 16 amino acids. Germline CDR1 and CDR2: MDHEN and SYDVKM. V gave up 6 bases and J gave up 1 base; unmatched junction bases: 5. CDR3 sequence (DNA): TGTGCCAGCAGAACCGGACAGGGATCCTATAATTCACCCCTCCACTTT. Translating it yields CASRTGQGSYNSPLHF.

The rearrangement uses TRBV30 and TRBJ1-1; perhaps TRBD1 as D (5 bases). CDR3 length: 15 amino acids. The germline V and J ends were trimmed by 4 bases and 3 bases, with 18 bases remaining between them. Germline-derived CDR1 and CDR2 are GTSNPN and SVGIG (reference sequence). The CDR3, as DNA: TGTGCCTGGACCAGCCCAGGACAAATTTACACTGAAGCTTTCTTT. This encodes CAWTSPGQIYTEAFF.